This TCR beta chain was identified in a study of T cells after yellow fever vaccination. Germline V gives CDR1 SGHTA, CDR2 FQGNSA. The CDR3 length is 14 residues. Trimming pared 5 bases from V and 0 bases from J, leaving 7 bases between. TCRdb passed the 5' RACE reads through MiXCR, listing each CDR3 protein once. The sample yields about 320,000 distinct CDR3 sequences, 3.5% to 4.5% seen once. The sample consisted of PBMCs, taken 15 days after the yellow fever booster vaccination. The chain joins TRBV7-2 to TRBJ2-2; D not certain. This TCR was recovered from a man between 18 and 35 years old who received the YFV17D yellow fever vaccine. The CDR3 nucleotides read TGTGCCAGCAGCACCCTTTCGAACACCGGGGAGCTGTTTTTT. Its translation is CASSTLSNTGELFF.